The 22 T cell receptor beta chains below come from one sample, sequenced in a study of neurological immune-mediated disorders (dated by TCRdb to about 2019). The library was made by 5' RACE. The instrument given in TCRdb is Illumina HiSeq 2500. Using fastp trimming at Q25 and MiXCR clonotype assembly, TCRdb reanalyzed the public sequencing data and kept in-frame beta chains. Rows with a matching CDR3 protein are joined into one entry that keeps the most common DNA and genes. This sample gives tens of thousands of distinct CDR3 sequences in total; around a quarter of them show up just once. The ten largest clones represent about 27% of the sample. The sequenced sample consisted of CD4+ T cells from blood. The receptors stem from a man in his fifties or sixties with HTLV-1-associated myelopathy (HAM/TSP).

This clonotype was seen many times. V gene TRBV20-1 combines with J gene TRBJ1-2, with TRBD1 matching 7 bases. This CDR3 comprises 13 residues. Germline V gives CDR1 DFQATT, CDR2 SNEGSKA (reference sequence). Losses at the gene ends were 4 bases for V and 2 bases for J; bases not matched to a gene: 4. CDR3 sequence reads: CSATSTGNYGYTF. CDR3 DNA: TGCAGTGCTACCTCGACAGGGAACTATGGCTACACCTTC.

This clonotype was recorded many times. The chain is built from TRBV6-5 and TRBJ1-5, with D hard to call. The V end lost 2 bases, the J end lost 10 bases, and 12 bases lay between the germline ends. Germline-derived CDR1 and CDR2 are MNHEY and SVGAGI. The CDR3 sequence is 13 residues long. The CDR3 sequence is CASSYDGDRPQHF. The CDR3 DNA reads TGTGCCAGCAGTTACGACGGGGATAGACCCCAGCATTTT.

This clonotype was seen at least ten times. The chain recombines TRBV29-1 with TRBJ1-1, with D hard to call. Trimming removed 7 bases from V and 0 bases from J, with 3 bases in between. CDR3 length: 10 residues. Germline CDR1 SQVTM, CDR2 ANQGSEA. In DNA, the CDR3 is TGCAGCGCTCTGAACACTGAAGCTTTCTTT. It yields the protein CSALNTEAFF.

This clonotype appeared many times. The rearrangement joins TRBV7-8 to TRBJ2-7; 8 bases fit TRBD2. The CDR3 loop spans 15 amino acids. The V and J ends lost 4 bases and 2 bases, in that order; junction bases with no gene match: 7. Germline values: CDR1 SGHVS, CDR2 FQNEAQ. For the CDR3, the DNA is TGTGCCAGCAGCTACACCATTAGCGGGGCCTACGAGCAGTACTTC. It specifies CASSYTISGAYEQYF. The variable domain in full, completed from reference TRBV7-8 and TRBJ2-7, reads GAGVSQSPRYKVAKRGQDVALRCDPISGHVSLFWYQQALGQGPEFLTYFQNEAQLDKSGLPSDRFFAERPEGSVSTLKIQRTQQEDSAVYLCASSYTISGAYEQYFGPGTRLTVT.

In nucleotides, the CDR3 is TGCGCCAGCAGACCGGGACGGGAAACCAGGGAGCTGTTTTTT. Amino acids: CASRPGRETRELFF. The rearrangement joins TRBV5-1 to TRBJ2-2; tentatively, D is TRBD1 or TRBD2 (5 bases each). The CDR3 is 14 amino acids. CDR1 SGHRS and CDR2 YFSETQ come from the germline V gene. V lost 5 bases and J lost 9, with 17 bases in between. Complete variable domain (other parts from reference TRBV5-1 and TRBJ2-2): KAGVTQTPRYLIKTRGQQVTLSCSPISGHRSVSWYQQTPGQGLQFLFEYFSETQRNKGNFPGRFSGRQFSNSRSEMNVSTLELGDSALYLCASRPGRETRELFFGEGSRLTVL.

This clonotype was seen many times. The rearrangement joins TRBV20-1 to TRBJ2-5; TRBD2 agrees at 10 bases. From germline, CDR1 is DFQATT and CDR2 SNEGSKA (reference sequence). The length of the CDR3 is 18 residues. V was clipped by 6 bases and J by 1 base; unmatched bases: 17. Here the CDR3 reads CSAPGTSVPRSLQETQYF. The DNA for the CDR3 is TGCAGTGCACCAGGGACTAGCGTACCGCGATCTCTCCAAGAGACCCAGTACTTC.

The chain links TRBV20-1 to TRBJ2-2; the match to TRBD1 covers 7 bases. The V segment lost 2 bases and the J segment 5 bases; nucleotides outside the gene matches: 8. CDR3 size: 15 residues. Germline V gives CDR1 DFQATT, CDR2 SNEGSKA (reference sequence). CDR3 in amino acids: CSARSTGVATGELFF. The CDR3 nucleotides read TGCAGTGCTAGATCTACAGGGGTTGCGACCGGGGAGCTGTTTTTT.

This clonotype was found many times. This chain links TRBV20-1 with TRBJ2-1, with 8 bases lining up with TRBD2. The V gene's germline CDR1 is DFQATT and CDR2 SNEGSKA (reference sequence). This CDR3 region has 17 residues. The junction had 17 bases not matched to a gene; V was cut back by 1 base and J by 9 bases. The CDR3 DNA sequence: TGCAGTGCTAGAGCCAGAGGGAGCGGGAGCGCTACTAGTGAGCAGTTCTTC. Residues: CSARARGSGSATSEQFF.

The chain has TRBV6-5 and TRBJ2-5, with 9 nucleotides matching TRBD2. V lost 7 bases to trimming and J lost 6 bases; unmatched junction nucleotides: 9. CDR1 MNHEY and CDR2 SVGAGI come from the germline V gene. CDR3 length: 14 amino acids. The CDR3 nucleotides are TGTGCCAGCACGGCGGGGGGGCTCCTGAAGACCCAGTACTTC. Translation gives CASTAGGLLKTQYF.

This clonotype was seen many times. The chain is built from TRBV29-1 and TRBJ1-4; 10 bases fit TRBD1. V shed 5 bases and J 0 bases; nucleotides not matched to a gene: 3. Germline V gene lookup returns CDR1 SQVTM and CDR2 ANQGSEA. CDR3 size: 15 residues. This CDR3 is CSVTGQGSTNEKLFF. CDR3 DNA: TGCAGCGTTACGGGACAGGGGTCAACTAATGAAAAACTGTTTTTT. The whole variable domain, filled in from reference TRBV29-1 and TRBJ1-4, reads SAVISQKPSRDICQRGTSLTIQCQVDSQVTMMFWYRQQPGQSLTLIATANQGSEATYESGFVIDKFPISRPNLTFSTLTVSNMSPEDSSIYLCSVTGQGSTNEKLFFGSGTQLSVL.

This clonotype was seen repeatedly, ten times or more. J is TRBJ2-5 and V is TRBV5-1; TRBD2 aligns across 15 bases. The CDR3 length is 18 residues. Germline V CDR1 and CDR2: SGHRS, YFSETQ. The J segment lost 5 bases and the V segment lost 4 bases, leaving 12 bases of the junction unmatched. The CDR3 coding sequence is TGCGCCAGCAGCGCCTATGGACTAGCGGGAGGGCACGGCGAGACCCAGTACTTC. This translates into CASSAYGLAGGHGETQYF.

This clonotype was found many times. This chain uses TRBV20-1 with TRBJ2-7, with TRBD2 matching 16 bases. Germline V gene sequence: CDR1 DFQATT, CDR2 SNEGSKA (reference sequence). This CDR3 contains 16 residues. Trimming cost V 5 bases and J 3 bases; bases outside gene matches: 7. This CDR3 is CSAVGTSGRVNYEQYF. CDR3 in DNA: TGCAGTGCTGTCGGGACTAGCGGGAGGGTCAACTACGAGCAGTACTTC.

The V call is TRBV6-6, the J call TRBJ1-1; a possible D gene is TRBD1 (6 bases). V was clipped by 7 bases and J by 4 bases, with 16 bases between them. Germline CDR1 is MNHNY and CDR2 is SVGAGI (reference sequence). The CDR3 is 14 amino acids. CDR3 in amino acids: CASILQGGGTEAFF. The CDR3 DNA follows: TGTGCCAGCATCCTACAGGGAGGAGGCACTGAAGCTTTCTTT.

This clonotype has at least ten counts. The rearrangement joins TRBV7-2 to TRBJ2-3; 12 bases align to TRBD2. V gave up 5 bases and J gave up 1 base; unmatched junction bases: 7. The length of the CDR3 is 17 residues. Looked up from germline, CDR1 is SGHTA and CDR2 is FQGNSA. CDR3 in DNA: TGTGCCAGCAGCACACTAGCGGGAGGCCCTCGCACAGATACGCAGTATTTT. The encoded protein is CASSTLAGGPRTDTQYF.

This clonotype was detected many times. V is TRBV25-1 and J is TRBJ2-3, with TRBD2 matching over 10 bases. V was pared by 3 bases and J by 3 bases, with 6 bases of the junction left unmatched. Looked up from germline, CDR1 is MGHDK and CDR2 is SYGVNS. The CDR3 is made up of 16 amino acids. The CDR3 loop is CASSDSLAGNTDTQYF. CDR3 DNA sequence: TGTGCCAGCAGTGACTCACTAGCGGGGAATACAGATACGCAGTATTTT.

This clonotype was observed many times. The chain uses TRBV20-1 and TRBJ2-5, with TRBD1 identical over 9 bases. Germline assignment: CDR1 DFQATT and CDR2 SNEGSKA (reference sequence). The CDR3 runs to 15 residues. The junction had 12 bases not matched to a gene; V was cut back by 5 bases and J by 5 bases. The CDR3 reads CSARDRVVSLETQYF. In DNA, the CDR3 is TGCAGTGCTCGGGACAGGGTAGTGTCGTTGGAGACCCAGTACTTC.

This clonotype was counted many times. The chain links TRBV5-1 to TRBJ2-7, with 10 bases lining up with TRBD1. Germline V gives CDR1 SGHRS, CDR2 YFSETQ. Trimming took 2 bases from V and 2 from J; bases not matched to a gene: 7. This CDR3 has 16 residues. The CDR3 DNA reads as TGCGCCAGCAGCTTCGCCCCGGGACAGGGGCCCTACGAGCAGTACTTC. Protein product: CASSFAPGQGPYEQYF.

This clonotype was picked up many times. The chain links TRBV20-1 to TRBJ1-5; D unclear. Trimming pared 1 base from V and 6 bases from J, leaving 4 bases between. The CDR3 consists of 11 residues. CDR1 is DFQATT, CDR2 SNEGSKA, per germline (reference sequence). This CDR3 is CSARGAQPQHF. CDR3 nucleotide sequence: TGCAGTGCTAGAGGGGCTCAGCCCCAGCATTTT.

Ten or more counts support this clonotype. The CDR3 region is CSARDWGLAGGEQYF. For the CDR3, the DNA is TGCAGTGCTAGAGATTGGGGACTAGCGGGTGGCGAGCAGTACTTC. V gene TRBV20-1 combines with J gene TRBJ2-7, with TRBD2 matching over 12 bases. CDR3 length: 15 amino acids. Germline CDR1 and CDR2: DFQATT and SNEGSKA (reference sequence). J gave up 6 bases and V 0 bases, and 6 bases lay outside the gene matches.

This clonotype has just one count. The chain employs TRBV6-5 and TRBJ2-3; possibly TRBD2 for D (6 bases). The CDR3 extends over 13 amino acids. The V gene lost 5 bases and the J gene lost 9 bases, with 15 bases spanning the gap. The germline V gene encodes CDR1 MNHEY and CDR2 SVGAGI. DNA of the CDR3: TGTGCCAGCAGTAAACAGCGGGTTAGCACGCAGTATTTT. Translated: CASSKQRVSTQYF.

Many counts were recorded for this clonotype. The chain links TRBV12-3 or TRBV12-4 to TRBJ1-5, with 10 bases aligning to TRBD1. The CDR3 contains 15 residues. With V trimmed by 6 bases and J by 3 bases, 5 bases remained unmatched. CDR3 sequence (DNA): TGTGCCAGCAGCGAGACAGGGGGCTCCAATCAGCCCCAGCATTTT. It specifies CASSETGGSNQPQHF.

Many counts were recorded for this clonotype. The genes are TRBV6-6 and TRBJ1-5; no clear D. This CDR3 contains 12 residues. CDR1 and CDR2 from the germline V gene are MNHNY and SVGAGI (reference sequence). The V end lost 8 bases, the J end lost 7 bases, and 12 bases lay between the germline ends. CDR3: CASGRANQPQHF. The CDR3 bases are TGTGCCAGCGGGAGGGCGAACCAGCCCCAGCATTTT.